These 29 T cell receptor beta chains share one sample of origin, sequenced in a study of blood T cell repertoires in COVID-19. The method was immunoSEQ multiplex PCR; TCRdb's version includes in-frame clones alone and lacks a portion of them. In the table there are about 200,000 clones, roughly 90% of which are singletons. The specimen was peripheral blood. These receptors were taken from a man between 60 and 75 years old with COVID-19, enrolled during active disease.

V is TRBV7-8 and J is TRBJ1-1; TRBD1 aligns across 8 bases. CDR1 is SGHVS and CDR2 is FQNEAQ in the germline V gene. J was trimmed by 1 base and V by 4 bases; bases with no gene match: 5. The CDR3 covers 15 residues. The CDR3 DNA reads TGTGCCAGCAGCTCACAGGGGGTATCGAACACTGAAGCTTTCTTT. Its protein is CASSSQGVSNTEAFF.

The chain carries TRBV30 and TRBJ2-1; TRBD2 matches 11 bases. The V and J ends lost 1 base and 8 bases, in that order; junction bases with no gene match: 10. CDR1 GTSNPN and CDR2 SVGIG come from the germline V gene (reference sequence). The CDR3 covers 16 residues. The CDR3 nucleotides read TGTGCCTGGAGTGAAATTAGCGGGAGGGCCAGGGATGAGCAGTTCTTC. Residues: CAWSEISGRARDEQFF.

The V gene is TRBV6-6, the J gene TRBJ2-3; TRBD2 agrees at 10 bases. With V trimmed by 4 bases and J by 4 bases, 5 bases remained unmatched. Germline V gene sequence: CDR1 MNHNY, CDR2 SVGAGI (reference sequence). The CDR3 is 15 residues long. The CDR3 loop reads CASSFKRGGPDTQYF. The CDR3 nucleotides read TGTGCCAGCAGTTTTAAGCGGGGGGGTCCAGATACGCAGTATTTT.

This chain uses TRBV5-5 with TRBJ2-7; D ambiguous. CDR1 SGHKS and CDR2 YYEKEE come from the germline V gene (reference sequence). The CDR3 is 14 amino acids. Trimming removed 1 base from V and 0 bases from J, with 8 bases in between. The DNA for the CDR3 is TGTGCCAGCAGCTTGACAGAGCTCTCCTACGAGCAGTACTTC. It translates to CASSLTELSYEQYF.

This chain uses TRBV5-1 with TRBJ2-5, with TRBD2 matching 8 bases. Trimming cost V 4 bases and J 1 base; bases outside gene matches: 9. The CDR3 has 16 residues. Germline loops: CDR1 SGHRS, CDR2 YFSETQ. CDR3 in amino acids: CASSHRLARGQETQYF. The CDR3 DNA is TGCGCCAGCAGCCATCGACTAGCGAGGGGCCAAGAGACCCAGTACTTC. Supplemented by reference TRBV5-1 and TRBJ2-5, the full variable domain reads KAGVTQTPRYLIKTRGQQVTLSCSPISGHRSVSWYQQTPGQGLQFLFEYFSETQRNKGNFPGRFSGRQFSNSRSEMNVSTLELGDSALYLCASSHRLARGQETQYFGPGTRLLVL.

The V call is TRBV28, the J call TRBJ1-1; tentatively, D is TRBD1 (5 bases). The CDR3 totals 15 residues. Germline-derived CDR1 and CDR2 are MDHEN and SYDVKM. V lost 7 bases and J 1 base, leaving 16 bases between the germline ends. The CDR3 region has the DNA TGTGCCAGCACTACCCCTGGACAACGGAACACTGAAGCTTTCTTT. This codes for CASTTPGQRNTEAFF.

A note on this clone: The same CDR3 can be traced to other DNA sequences in this sample. The chain couples TRBV12-3 or TRBV12-4 to TRBJ1-1, with a possible D match to TRBD1 (5 bases). The CDR3 is 13 residues long. Trimming took 3 bases from V and 5 from J, leaving 10 bases between them. This CDR3 is CASSFRGSTEAFF. CDR3 nucleotide sequence: TGTGCCAGCAGTTTTAGGGGATCGACTGAAGCTTTCTTT.

The V and J genes are TRBV2 and TRBJ2-1, with 8 bases aligning to TRBD2. V lost 5 bases, J lost 2 bases, and 8 bases stayed unmatched. This CDR3 is 16 amino acids long. Germline V gene lookup returns CDR1 SNHLY and CDR2 FYNNEI. CDR3 region: CASSPKSGGAYNEQFF. CDR3 DNA sequence: TGTGCCAGCAGTCCGAAAAGCGGGGGAGCCTACAATGAGCAGTTCTTC. The entire variable domain, with the rest obtained from reference TRBV2 and TRBJ2-1, is as follows: EPEVTQTPSHQVTQMGQEVILRCVPISNHLYFYWYRQILGQKVEFLVSFYNNEISEKSEIFDDQFSVERPDGSNFTLKIRSTKLEDSAMYFCASSPKSGGAYNEQFFGPGTRLTVL.

This chain links TRBV19 with TRBJ2-2; 14 bases agree with TRBD2. The CDR3 is 19 residues long. Germline V gene data show CDR1 as LNHDA and CDR2 as SQIVND (reference sequence). With V trimmed by 1 base and J by 6 bases, 10 bases remained unmatched. CDR3 DNA: TGTGCCAGTAGTATAGGGGGGACTAGCGGGAGACCGGGACCCGGGGAGCTGTTTTTT. As protein: CASSIGGTSGRPGPGELFF. The entire variable domain, with the rest obtained from reference TRBV19 and TRBJ2-2, is as follows: DGGITQSPKYLFRKEGQNVTLSCEQNLNHDAMYWYRQDPGQGLRLIYYSQIVNDFQKGDIAEGYSVSREKKESFPLTVTSAQKNPTAFYLCASSIGGTSGRPGPGELFFGEGSRLTVL.

V gene TRBV7-2 combines with J gene TRBJ2-3; 7 positions agree with TRBD2. Losses at the gene ends were 7 bases for V and 0 bases for J; bases not matched to a gene: 7. CDR1 SGHTA and CDR2 FQGNSA come from the germline V gene. This CDR3 contains 15 residues. The CDR3 here is CASKYSGLSTDTQYF. In DNA, the CDR3 is TGTGCCAGCAAGTATAGCGGGTTGAGCACAGATACGCAGTATTTT. The complete variable domain, with remaining parts taken from reference TRBV7-2 and TRBJ2-3, reads GAGVSQSPSNKVTEKGKDVELRCDPISGHTALYWYRQSLGQGLEFLIYFQGNSAPDKSGLPSDRFSAERTGGSVSTLTIQRTQQEDSAVYLCASKYSGLSTDTQYFGPGTRLTVL.

The rearrangement joins TRBV5-1 to TRBJ2-2; no firm D call. The CDR3 runs to 15 residues. Germline values: CDR1 SGHRS, CDR2 YFSETQ. Between the trimmed V and J ends, which lost 5 bases and 3 bases, there was a span of 14 bases. For the CDR3, the DNA is TGCGCCAGCAGGCGTCTCGTACGGGACACCGGGGAGCTGTTTTTT. Its protein product is CASRRLVRDTGELFF.

The CDR3 loop reads CASSSTGPYGYTF. The CDR3 DNA reads TGTGCCAGCAGCTCAACAGGGCCCTATGGCTACACCTTC. This rearrangement joins TRBV11-2 to TRBJ1-2; TRBD1 is a possible D gene (6 bases). The CDR3 totals 13 residues. Germline V gene data show CDR1 as SGHAT and CDR2 as FQNNGV. V shed 4 bases and J shed 4 bases, with 10 bases lying between them.

The rearrangement uses TRBV6-1 and TRBJ1-2, with 9 bases lining up with TRBD1. This CDR3 is 14 amino acids long. V was pared by 5 bases and J by 1 base, with 2 bases of the junction left unmatched. CDR1 and CDR2 (germline): MNHNS, SASEGT. CDR3 bases: TGTGCCAGCAGTACAGGGGGCCTTAACTATGGCTACACCTTC. Translating it yields CASSTGGLNYGYTF.

V is TRBV30 and J is TRBJ1-3; a weak D match, TRBD1 (6 bases). The V gene's germline CDR1 is GTSNPN and CDR2 SVGIG (reference sequence). V was shortened by 4 bases and J by 8 bases, with 18 bases between the two germline ends. The CDR3 contains 14 residues. CDR3 coding DNA: TGTGCCTGGAATACAGGGCAACCCGGCGACACCATATATTTT. This encodes CAWNTGQPGDTIYF.

CDR3 in amino acids: CASSPGTGGEKLFF. Written as DNA, the CDR3 is TGTGCCAGCAGCCCCGGGACAGGTGGAGAAAAACTGTTTTTT. This chain joins TRBV7-9 and TRBJ1-4, with 8 nucleotides matching TRBD1. The CDR3 runs 14 residues. Losses at the gene ends were 5 bases for V and 8 bases for J; bases not matched to a gene: 7. Per the germline V gene, CDR1 is SEHNR and CDR2 is FQNEAQ (reference sequence).

The genes are TRBV28 and TRBJ1-3; D may be TRBD1 (5 bases). CDR1 and CDR2 from the germline V gene are MDHEN and SYDVKM. V was cut by 4 bases and J by 0 bases, with 13 bases left in between. This CDR3 contains 16 residues. The CDR3 protein is CASSSPPGPSGNTIYF. DNA of the CDR3: TGTGCCAGCAGTTCCCCTCCAGGGCCCTCTGGAAACACCATATATTTT.

Written as DNA, the CDR3 is TGTGCCAGCTCACCCCAGACAGGGGGCTTTGGAGCTTTCTTT. Its translation is CASSPQTGGFGAFF. This rearrangement joins TRBV18 to TRBJ1-1; 10 bases fit TRBD1. Losses at the gene ends were 3 bases for V and 10 bases for J; bases not matched to a gene: 8. Germline V gene sequence: CDR1 KGHSH, CDR2 LQKENI. This CDR3 is built from 14 residues.

This chain joins TRBV29-1 and TRBJ1-1; perhaps TRBD1 as D (5 bases). This CDR3 comprises 12 residues. The ends were cut back, 7 bases at V and 1 base at J, with 10 bases in the middle. Germline-derived CDR1 and CDR2 are SQVTM and ANQGSEA. CDR3 DNA sequence: TGCAGCGCTGGGGCCCGGAACACTGAAGCTTTCTTT. Translation gives CSAGARNTEAFF.

V and J are TRBV3-1 (or the pseudogene TRBV3-2) and TRBJ2-3; 14 nucleotides match TRBD2. V gave up 1 base and J gave up 4 bases; unmatched junction bases: 4. CDR1 and CDR2 from the germline V gene are LGHDT and YNNKEL (reference sequence). The CDR3 has 17 residues. CDR3 in DNA: TGTGCCAGCAGCCAAGGGGGACTAGCGGGAGTAGCAGATACGCAGTATTTT. Its translation: CASSQGGLAGVADTQYF.

The V gene is TRBV3-1 (or the pseudogene TRBV3-2), the J gene TRBJ1-1; D is uncertain. Trimming removed 0 bases at V and 5 bases at J, with 10 bases between. CDR3 size: 14 residues. Per the germline V gene, CDR1 is LGHDT and CDR2 is YNNKEL (reference sequence). The CDR3: CASSQEEGGTEAFF. CDR3 DNA sequence: TGTGCCAGCAGCCAAGAGGAGGGCGGGACTGAAGCTTTCTTT.

The gene calls are TRBV3-1 (or the pseudogene TRBV3-2) and TRBJ1-3; D not resolved. This CDR3 spans 12 amino acids. V lost 10 bases and J 4 bases, leaving 11 bases between the germline ends. The germline V gene encodes CDR1 LGHDT and CDR2 YNNKEL (reference sequence). The CDR3 here is CATGLAGNTIYF. In nucleotides, the CDR3 is TGTGCCACCGGACTTGCAGGAAACACCATATATTTT.

The chain employs TRBV19 and TRBJ2-2; 7 bases map to TRBD2. The length of the CDR3 is 14 residues. Losses at the gene ends were 6 bases for V and 5 bases for J; bases not matched to a gene: 6. CDR1 LNHDA and CDR2 SQIVND come from the germline V gene (reference sequence). The CDR3, as DNA: TGTGCCAGTAGCCTTAGGGAGGGGACCGGGGAGCTGTTTTTT. This encodes CASSLREGTGELFF.

V usage is TRBV3-1 (or the pseudogene TRBV3-2) and J usage is TRBJ2-3, with 8 bases fitting TRBD1. With V trimmed by 0 bases and J by 3 bases, 2 bases remained unmatched. The CDR3 sequence is 15 residues long. Germline lookup yields CDR1 LGHDT and CDR2 YNNKEL (reference sequence). The CDR3 nucleotides are TGTGCCAGCAGCCAAGATGGACAGGGAACAGATACGCAGTATTTT. Protein product: CASSQDGQGTDTQYF.

The chain has TRBV19 and TRBJ1-4; D remains ambiguous. The CDR3 is 14 amino acids. V gave up 3 bases and J gave up 6 bases, with 11 bases separating them. The germline V gene encodes CDR1 LNHDA and CDR2 SQIVND (reference sequence). The CDR3 region has the DNA TGTGCCAGTAGTATCGGCGGCTTCGATGAAAAACTGTTTTTT. Translating it yields CASSIGGFDEKLFF. Full variable domain (missing parts from reference TRBV19 and TRBJ1-4): DGGITQSPKYLFRKEGQNVTLSCEQNLNHDAMYWYRQDPGQGLRLIYYSQIVNDFQKGDIAEGYSVSREKKESFPLTVTSAQKNPTAFYLCASSIGGFDEKLFFGSGTQLSVL.

The chain has TRBV11-2 and TRBJ2-1; TRBD2 matches 14 bases. The CDR3 is made up of 17 amino acids. Germline CDR1 SGHAT, CDR2 FQNNGV. Unmatched junction bases numbered 10, after V lost 5 bases and J lost 7 bases. The DNA of the CDR3 is TGTGCCAGCAGCCGAGCCGGACTAGCGGGAGGCCAAAATGAGCAGTTCTTC. Residues: CASSRAGLAGGQNEQFF.

For the CDR3, the DNA is TGTGCCAGCAGACCTGCCTTTGGGGGGGGCGCGGGAACTGAAGCTTTCTTT. Amino acids: CASRPAFGGGAGTEAFF. The chain recombines TRBV6-2 or TRBV6-3 with TRBJ1-1; D is possibly TRBD1 (6 bases). V was clipped by 6 bases and J by 5 bases, with 25 bases between them. The CDR3 totals 17 residues. Germline values: CDR1 MNHEY, CDR2 SVGEGT.

The chain joins TRBV6-5 to TRBJ2-1; 9 bases are a match to TRBD2. This CDR3 is 15 amino acids long. Germline lookup yields CDR1 MNHEY and CDR2 SVGAGI. The V segment lost 3 bases and the J segment 4 bases; nucleotides outside the gene matches: 4. CDR3 in amino acids: CASSYGTSRYNEQFF. CDR3 DNA sequence: TGTGCCAGCAGTTATGGGACTAGCCGTTACAATGAGCAGTTCTTC.

The chain links TRBV12-3 or TRBV12-4 to TRBJ1-5; no clear D gene. This CDR3 comprises 13 residues. The V end lost 5 bases, the J end lost 7 bases, and 12 bases lay between the germline ends. The CDR3 bases are TGTGCCAGCAGTCGCGAAAGACTGCAGCCCCAGCATTTT. Its protein is CASSRERLQPQHF.

The CDR3 here is CASSPPVSANSQETQYF. The CDR3 bases are TGTGCCAGCTCACCACCGGTCTCCGCTAACAGCCAAGAGACCCAGTACTTC. This chain links TRBV18 with TRBJ2-5, with D unresolved. This CDR3 is built from 17 residues. The germline V gene has CDR1 KGHSH and CDR2 LQKENI. Trimming took 0 bases from V and 1 from J, leaving 15 bases between them.